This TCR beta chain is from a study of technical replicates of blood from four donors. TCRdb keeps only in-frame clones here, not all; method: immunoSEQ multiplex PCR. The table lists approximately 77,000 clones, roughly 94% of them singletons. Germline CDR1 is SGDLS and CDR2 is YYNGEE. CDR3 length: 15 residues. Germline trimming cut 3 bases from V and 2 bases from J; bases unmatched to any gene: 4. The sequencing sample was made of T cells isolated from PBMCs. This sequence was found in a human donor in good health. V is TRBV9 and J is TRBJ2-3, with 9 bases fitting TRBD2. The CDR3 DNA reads TGTGCCAGCAGCGGTAGCGGGAGTGACACAGATACGCAGTATTTT. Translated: CASSGSGSDTDTQYF.